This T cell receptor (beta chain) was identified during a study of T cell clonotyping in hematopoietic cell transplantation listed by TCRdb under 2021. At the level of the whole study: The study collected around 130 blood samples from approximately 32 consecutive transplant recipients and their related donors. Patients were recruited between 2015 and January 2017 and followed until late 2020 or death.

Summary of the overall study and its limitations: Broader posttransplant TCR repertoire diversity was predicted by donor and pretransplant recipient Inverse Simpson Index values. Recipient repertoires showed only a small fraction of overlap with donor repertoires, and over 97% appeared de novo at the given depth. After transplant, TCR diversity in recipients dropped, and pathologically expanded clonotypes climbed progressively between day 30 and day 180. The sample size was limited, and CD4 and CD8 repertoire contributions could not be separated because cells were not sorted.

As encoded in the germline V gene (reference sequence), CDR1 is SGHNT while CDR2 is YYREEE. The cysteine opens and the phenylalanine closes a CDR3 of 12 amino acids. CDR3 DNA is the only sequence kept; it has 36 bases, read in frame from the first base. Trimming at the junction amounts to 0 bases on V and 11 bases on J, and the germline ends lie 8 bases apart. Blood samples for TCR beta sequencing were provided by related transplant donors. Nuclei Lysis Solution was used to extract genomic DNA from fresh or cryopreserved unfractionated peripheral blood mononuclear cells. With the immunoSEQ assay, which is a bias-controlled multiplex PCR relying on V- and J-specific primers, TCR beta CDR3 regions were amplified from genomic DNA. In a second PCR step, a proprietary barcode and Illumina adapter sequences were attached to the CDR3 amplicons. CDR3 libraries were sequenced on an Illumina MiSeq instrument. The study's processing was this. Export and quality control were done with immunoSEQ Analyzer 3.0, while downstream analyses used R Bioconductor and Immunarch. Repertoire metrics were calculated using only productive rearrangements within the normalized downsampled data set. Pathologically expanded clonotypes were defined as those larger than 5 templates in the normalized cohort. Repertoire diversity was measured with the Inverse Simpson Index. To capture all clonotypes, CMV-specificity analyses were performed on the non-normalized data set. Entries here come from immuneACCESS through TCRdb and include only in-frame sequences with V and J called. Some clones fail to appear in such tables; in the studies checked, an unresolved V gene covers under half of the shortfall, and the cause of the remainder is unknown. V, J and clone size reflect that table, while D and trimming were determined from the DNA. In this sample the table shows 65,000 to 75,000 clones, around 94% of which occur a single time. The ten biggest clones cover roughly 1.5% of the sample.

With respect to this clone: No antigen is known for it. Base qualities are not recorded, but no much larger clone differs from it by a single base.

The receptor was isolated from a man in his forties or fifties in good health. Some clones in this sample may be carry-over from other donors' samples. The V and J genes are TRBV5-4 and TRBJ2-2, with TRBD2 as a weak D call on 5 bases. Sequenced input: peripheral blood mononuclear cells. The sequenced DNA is TGTGCCAGCAGCTTGGTTCGGGATGAGCTGTTTTTT. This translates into CASSLVRDELFF.